Listed below are T cell receptor beta chains from one sample, sequenced in a study of blood T cell repertoires in COVID-19. This table comes from immunoSEQ multiplex PCR, and its TCRdb copy is limited to in-frame clones, with some not included. The data contain roughly 290,000 clones, 86% of them singletons. What was sequenced was peripheral blood. These receptors were obtained from a woman aged 25 to 39 who had recovered from COVID-19. CDR3s include the opening cysteine and the closing phenylalanine or tryptophan. A D gene is named only where the DNA matches it firmly. Size is stated for part of the rows, as once, few or many counts, or as a class when the clone is expanded.

J	V	size	D	length	DNA	CDR3
TRBJ1-2	TRBV5-5	.	.	10	TGTGCCAGCGGGGCCTATGGCTACACCTTC	CASGAYGYTF
TRBJ1-1	TRBV3-1/TRBV3-2	.	.	14	TGTGCCAGCAGCCAAGGCCCGGGAGGTACTGAAGCTTTCTTT	CASSQGPGGTEAFF
TRBJ2-3	TRBV7-9	few	TRBD2	16	TGTGCCAGCAGCCCGCGGGAGGGATCTAGCACAGATACGCAGTATTTT	CASSPREGSSTDTQYF
TRBJ1-2	TRBV29-1	.	TRBD1	16	TGCAGCGTTGAAGATAAAGGGACAGCGGCCTCTTATGGCTACACCTTC	CSVEDKGTAASYGYTF
TRBJ1-6	TRBV6-5	.	.	15	TGTGCCAGCGGCGCGACCGACAGACCCAATTCACCCCTCCACTTT	CASGATDRPNSPLHF
TRBJ1-6	TRBV7-9	.	TRBD1	17	TGTGCCAGCAGCTTGTCCCGACAGGGGGTGAATTTTCCACCCCTCCACTTT	CASSLSRQGVNFPPLHF
TRBJ2-7	TRBV5-1	.	.	14	TGCGCCAGCAGCCCGGACGGCGGGTCCTACGAGCAGTACTTC	CASSPDGGSYEQYF
TRBJ2-7	TRBV6-5	.	TRBD1	14	TGTGCCAGCAGGCGAAGACAGGGCCCTACGGAGCAGTACTTC	CASRRRQGPTEQYF
TRBJ2-1	TRBV3-1/TRBV3-2	.	TRBD2	16	TGTGCCAGCAGCCTCCTAGCGGGGGGTTTCTACAATGAGCAGTTCTTC	CASSLLAGGFYNEQFF
TRBJ2-7	TRBV9	once	TRBD1	15	TGTGCCAGCAGCTTATCGACAGGGGGGATGGGCGAGCAGTACTTC	CASSLSTGGMGEQYF
TRBJ1-5	TRBV30	.	TRBD1	18	TGTGCCTCCTCTCCCCGGGACAGGGGAATCTCGGATCGACAGCCCCAGCATTTT	CASSPRDRGISDRQPQHF
TRBJ2-7	TRBV7-2	few	.	14	TGTGCCAGCAGCGCCCTTCAGGTGACCTACGAGCAGTACTTC	CASSALQVTYEQYF
TRBJ2-3	TRBV7-8	.	.	16	TGTGCCAGCAGCTTCGTGGCGGGCCTAACCACAGATACGCAGTATTTT	CASSFVAGLTTDTQYF
TRBJ1-1	TRBV29-1	.	TRBD1	13	TGCAGCGCCACAGGGACAGAGAACACTGAAGCTTTCTTT	CSATGTENTEAFF
TRBJ2-6	TRBV27	.	.	18	TGTGCCAGCAGTTTATTCCCGGACACCTCCCTCGGGGCCAACGTCCTGACTTTC	CASSLFPDTSLGANVLTF
TRBJ2-5	TRBV2	few	TRBD1	12	TGTGCCAGTGGGACAGTTCAAGAGACCCAGTACTTC	CASGTVQETQYF
TRBJ2-7	TRBV7-2	.	.	15	TGTGCCAGCAGCTTAGCGAAACAGGAACAGTACGAGCAGTACTTC	CASSLAKQEQYEQYF
TRBJ1-1	TRBV12-3/TRBV12-4	.	.	12	TGTGCCAGCAGTCTTTCAGGGTCTGAAGCTTTCTTT	CASSLSGSEAFF
TRBJ2-3	TRBV4-2	.	.	17	TGTGCCAGCAGCCGAGAGACGGGGGGCCGGGGCACAGATACGCAGTATTTT	CASSRETGGRGTDTQYF
TRBJ1-2	TRBV7-2	.	.	13	TGTGCCAGCAACCCGGGAGGGATATATGGCTACACCTTC	CASNPGGIYGYTF
TRBJ2-3	TRBV30	.	TRBD1	14	TGTGCCTGGTCCCGGACAGGGGCGATAGATACGCAGTATTTT	CAWSRTGAIDTQYF
TRBJ1-1	TRBV27	.	TRBD1	13	TGTGCCAGCGGGACAGCGCTACACACTGAAGCTTTCTTT	CASGTALHTEAFF
TRBJ1-1	TRBV30	.	.	12	TGTGCCTGGACAGGGGATATGACTGAAGCTTTCTTT	CAWTGDMTEAFF
TRBJ2-1	TRBV10-1	.	.	11	TGCGCCAGCATCGCCGGGGATGAGCAGTTCTTC	CASIAGDEQFF
TRBJ1-3	TRBV2	.	.	17	TGTGCCAGCAGATCACTAATCCGTGGGTCCTCTGGAAACACCATATATTTT	CASRSLIRGSSGNTIYF
TRBJ2-7	TRBV6-4	.	.	10	TGTGCCAGCGTCGACTGCGAGCAGTACTTC	CASVDCEQYF
TRBJ2-2	TRBV6-2/TRBV6-3	.	.	15	TGTGCCAGCAGTTTTGCGGGATTGGACACCGGGGAGCTGTTTTTT	CASSFAGLDTGELFF
TRBJ1-1	TRBV7-6	once	TRBD1	14	TGTGCCAGCAGCCTCGGACAGGGGGCGACTGAAGCTTTCTTT	CASSLGQGATEAFF
TRBJ2-3	TRBV2	.	TRBD2	16	TGTGCCAGCAGTGACCCAGCGGGAGATCGGACAGATACGCAGTATTTT	CASSDPAGDRTDTQYF
TRBJ1-1	TRBV5-8	.	.	14	TGTGCCAGCGTTCCTCAGGGGAAGAACACTGAAGCTTTCTTT	CASVPQGKNTEAFF